This passage covers 15 T cell receptor beta chains from one sample sequenced in a study of neurological immune-mediated disorders. TCRdb independently ran MiXCR on the 5' RACE reads; one entry per CDR3 protein. The table lists 40,000 to 50,000 distinct CDR3 sequences, about 2% of them singletons, with less than 2.5% in the top ten. The sequenced sample was PBMCs. These receptors came from a woman between 40 and 50 years old with multiple sclerosis.

This clonotype was detected many times. This chain's CDR3 is CASTLTGGNLEAFF. The CDR3 DNA reads TGTGCCAGTACCCTAACGGGGGGGAATTTGGAAGCTTTCTTT. V and J are TRBV19 and TRBJ1-1, with a tentative D call TRBD1 (5 bases). Trimming removed 7 bases from V and 8 bases from J, with 20 bases in between. CDR3 length equals 14 residues. Germline V gene lookup returns CDR1 LNHDA and CDR2 SQIVND (reference sequence). The full variable domain, with the rest looked up from reference TRBV19 and TRBJ1-1, is DGGITQSPKYLFRKEGQNVTLSCEQNLNHDAMYWYRQDPGQGLRLIYYSQIVNDFQKGDIAEGYSVSREKKESFPLTVTSAQKNPTAFYLCASTLTGGNLEAFFGQGTRLTVV.

This clonotype was found many times. The rearrangement joins TRBV20-1 to TRBJ2-7; TRBD1 might be the D (5 bases). The V end was cut by 0 bases, the J end by 6 bases, with 6 bases between. Germline CDR1 DFQATT, CDR2 SNEGSKA (reference sequence). The CDR3 extends over 11 amino acids. In DNA form, the CDR3 reads TGCAGTGCTAGAGATGGGGCCGAGCAGTACTTC. Amino acids: CSARDGAEQYF.

This clonotype was detected many times. The genes are TRBV12-3 or TRBV12-4 and TRBJ2-1; D unresolved. Trimming pared 3 bases from V and 7 bases from J, leaving 7 bases between. The CDR3 consists of 12 residues. The CDR3 loop reads CASSFWGNEQFF. CDR3 nucleotides: TGTGCCAGCAGTTTCTGGGGAAATGAGCAGTTCTTC.

This clonotype was recorded at least ten times. The V and J genes are TRBV5-8 and TRBJ2-3; a weak D match, TRBD1 (6 bases). V was pared by 4 bases and J by 6 bases, with 12 bases between. This CDR3 is built from 13 residues. Germline V lookup: CDR1 SGHTS, CDR2 YDEGEE. DNA of the CDR3: TGTGCCAGCAGCGCCCAGGGGATCGATACGCAGTATTTT. Residues: CASSAQGIDTQYF.

This clonotype was detected many times. The chain has TRBV7-8 and TRBJ2-7; 11 bases are a match to TRBD1. The ends lost 5 bases at V and 2 bases at J; junction bases unmatched: 5. CDR1 and CDR2 (germline): SGHVS, FQNEAQ. CDR3 length equals 15 residues. The CDR3 loop is CASSAPGQGAYEQYF. For the CDR3, the DNA is TGTGCCAGCAGCGCTCCGGGACAGGGGGCCTACGAGCAGTACTTC. Variable domain in full (rest from reference TRBV7-8 and TRBJ2-7): GAGVSQSPRYKVAKRGQDVALRCDPISGHVSLFWYQQALGQGPEFLTYFQNEAQLDKSGLPSDRFFAERPEGSVSTLKIQRTQQEDSAVYLCASSAPGQGAYEQYFGPGTRLTVT.

This clonotype showed up many times. V and J are TRBV9 and TRBJ1-2; a weak D match, TRBD1 (5 bases). CDR1 SGDLS and CDR2 YYNGEE come from the germline V gene. The CDR3 covers 16 residues. V shed 4 bases and J shed 4 bases, with 20 bases lying between them. CDR3 in amino acids: CASSPPFNTGGYGYTF. CDR3 nucleotide sequence: TGTGCCAGCAGCCCACCATTTAACACGGGGGGCTATGGCTACACCTTC.

Many counts were recorded for this clonotype. The V call is TRBV5-1, the J call TRBJ1-2, with unresolved D. V was cut by 1 base and J by 1 base, with 8 bases left in between. CDR1 is SGHRS, CDR2 YFSETQ, per germline. The CDR3 spans 14 residues. The CDR3 sequence: CASSLSWLNYGYTF. The CDR3 DNA sequence: TGCGCCAGCAGCTTGTCGTGGCTTAACTATGGCTACACCTTC.

The table lists this clonotype with many counts. The chain recombines TRBV20-1 with TRBJ1-2; no firm D call. The CDR3 spans 13 residues. Germline V CDR1 and CDR2: DFQATT, SNEGSKA (reference sequence). Trimming left V 0 bases short and J 3 bases short, with 8 bases between. The DNA of the CDR3 is TGCAGTGCTAGAGATCTAGTGGACTATGGCTACACCTTC. It translates to CSARDLVDYGYTF.

This clonotype has a count of ten or more. The CDR3 here is CASSIQGAITF. CDR3 coding DNA: TGTGCCAGCAGCATACAGGGGGCAATTACCTTC. V usage is TRBV7-3 and J usage is TRBJ1-2; 9 bases agree with TRBD1. J was trimmed by 14 bases and V by 5 bases; bases with no gene match: 6. The CDR3 spans 11 residues. Germline CDR1 and CDR2: SGHTA and FQGTGA.

This clonotype has at least ten counts. This rearrangement joins TRBV10-3 to TRBJ1-2; D is ambiguous. Germline V gives CDR1 ENHRY, CDR2 SYGVKD. The V gene lost 6 bases and the J gene lost 3 bases, with 20 bases spanning the gap. CDR3 length: 16 amino acids. This chain's CDR3 is CAISSDRAEEDYGYTF. The DNA of the CDR3 is TGTGCCATCAGCTCCGATCGGGCCGAGGAGGACTATGGCTACACCTTC.

This clonotype occurred many times. The rearrangement uses TRBV12-3 or TRBV12-4 and TRBJ1-2; no firm D call. CDR3 length: 14 residues. V lost 4 bases and J 1 base, leaving 10 bases between the germline ends. The CDR3 sequence: CASSSGSDNYGYTF. The CDR3 nucleotides are TGTGCCAGCAGTTCCGGGTCCGATAACTATGGCTACACCTTC.

This clonotype was counted at least ten times. V usage is TRBV3-1 and J usage is TRBJ2-7; possibly TRBD1 for D (7 bases). Germline lookup yields CDR1 LGHDT and CDR2 YNNKEL (reference sequence). The length of the CDR3 is 13 residues. V lost 5 bases, J lost 4 bases, and 12 bases lay in between. The CDR3 sequence is CASSSTGRYEQYF. The DNA of the CDR3 is TGTGCCAGCAGCTCGACAGGGAGGTACGAGCAGTACTTC.

This clonotype was picked up many times. The chain recombines TRBV29-1 with TRBJ1-5; TRBD1 agrees at 8 bases. Germline CDR1 reads SQVTM; CDR2 reads ANQGSEA. This CDR3 is built from 16 residues. Trimming took 4 bases from V and 0 from J; bases not matched to a gene: 8. The CDR3 loop is CSVVVTGALSNQPQHF. In DNA, the CDR3 is TGCAGCGTTGTTGTGACAGGGGCCCTTAGCAATCAGCCCCAGCATTTT.

This clonotype was observed many times. V gene TRBV2 combines with J gene TRBJ2-7; D possibly corresponds to TRBD1 (6 bases). The germline V gene encodes CDR1 SNHLY and CDR2 FYNNEI. The V gene lost 6 bases and the J gene lost 4 bases, with 16 bases spanning the gap. This CDR3 is built from 14 residues. Here the CDR3 reads CASSYQGRGYEQYF. The CDR3 DNA is TGTGCCAGCAGCTACCAGGGGCGCGGTTACGAGCAGTACTTC.

This clonotype has at least ten counts. V is TRBV5-1 and J is TRBJ2-1; TRBD2 might be the D (5 bases). The CDR3 is 12 residues long. Trimming stripped 0 bases from V and 10 bases from J, with 8 bases between. The germline gives CDR1 SGHRS, CDR2 YFSETQ. The CDR3 DNA is TGCGCCAGCAGCTTGGCCGGGGAGGAGCAGTTCTTC. Amino acid sequence: CASSLAGEEQFF.